These T cell receptor beta chains were read from a single sample in a study of blood T cell repertoires in COVID-19. Sequenced by immunoSEQ multiplex PCR; TCRdb stores in-frame clones only, minus some. Of hundreds of thousands of clones in the sample, roughly 87% were seen once. Sequencing was carried out using peripheral blood. These TCRs come from a man between 18 and 29 years old with COVID-19, enrolled during active disease. CDR3s include the opening cysteine and the closing phenylalanine or tryptophan. Fields, in order: V gene, D gene, clone size, J gene, CDR3 protein, CDR3 DNA. A D gene is named only where the DNA matches it firmly. Rows give clone size only sometimes, using once, few, many, or a class for an expanded clone.

TRBV6-5,-,few,TRBJ1-4,CASRSLDWGGGKLFF,TGTGCCAGCAGAAGTTTAGATTGGGGCGGTGGAAAACTGTTTTTT
TRBV9,TRBD2,-,TRBJ2-2,CASSPIAGGLNTGELFF,TGTGCCAGCAGCCCCATAGCGGGGGGGCTGAACACCGGGGAGCTGTTTTTT
TRBV7-7,-,-,TRBJ2-1,CASSLATLAPNNEQFF,TGTGCTAGCAGCTTAGCGACACTAGCACCAAACAATGAGCAGTTCTTC
TRBV19,TRBD1,-,TRBJ2-2,CASSIGQGARGELFF,TGTGCCAGTAGTATTGGACAGGGGGCGCGCGGGGAGCTGTTTTTT
TRBV10-3,TRBD2,-,TRBJ2-1,CAIKAGGNNEQFF,TGTGCCATCAAGGCGGGAGGCAACAATGAGCAGTTCTTC
TRBV5-4,TRBD2,-,TRBJ2-3,CASSFQTSGSPGDTQYF,TGTGCCAGCAGCTTCCAGACTAGCGGGAGCCCCGGGGATACGCAGTATTTT
TRBV4-2,TRBD1,-,TRBJ2-7,CASSPRTGSEQYF,TGTGCCAGCAGCCCTCGGACAGGGAGCGAGCAGTACTTC
TRBV5-1,TRBD1,-,TRBJ2-7,CASSSRDRVGEQYF,TGCGCCAGCAGCTCCCGGGACAGGGTCGGCGAGCAGTACTTC
TRBV11-2,-,-,TRBJ2-2,CASFKTGITGELFF,TGTGCCAGCTTCAAAACAGGGATCACCGGGGAGCTGTTTTTT
TRBV7-8,-,-,TRBJ2-1,CASSFWGGNSREQFF,TGTGCCAGCAGCTTCTGGGGGGGCAATTCCCGTGAGCAGTTCTTC
TRBV5-1,-,-,TRBJ2-7,CASSAQGHSYEQYF,TGCGCCAGCAGCGCCCAGGGGCACTCCTACGAGCAGTACTTC
TRBV6-5,-,-,TRBJ1-1,CASSYSIGVGEAFF,TGTGCCAGCAGTTACTCGATAGGGGTGGGTGAAGCTTTCTTT
TRBV19,-,-,TRBJ1-5,CASSMGLNQPQHF,TGTGCCAGTAGTATGGGGCTAAATCAGCCCCAGCATTTT
TRBV9,TRBD1,-,TRBJ1-1,CASSVSPGQGTEAFF,TGTGCCAGCAGCGTATCTCCGGGACAGGGCACTGAAGCTTTCTTT
TRBV5-1,-,-,TRBJ2-1,CASSEPTRIAEQFF,TGCGCCAGCAGCGAGCCGACTAGGATCGCTGAGCAGTTCTTC
TRBV10-3,-,-,TRBJ2-1,CAISESLGGVNEQFF,TGTGCCATCAGTGAGTCGCTAGGGGGAGTCAATGAGCAGTTCTTC